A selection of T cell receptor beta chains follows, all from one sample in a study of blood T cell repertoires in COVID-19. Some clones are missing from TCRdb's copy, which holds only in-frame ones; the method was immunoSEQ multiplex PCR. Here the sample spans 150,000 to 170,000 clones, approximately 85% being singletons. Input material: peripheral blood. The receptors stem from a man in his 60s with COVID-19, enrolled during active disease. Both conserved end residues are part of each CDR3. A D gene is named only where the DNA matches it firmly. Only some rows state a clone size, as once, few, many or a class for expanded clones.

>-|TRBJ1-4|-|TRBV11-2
TGTGCCAGCAGCTTAGGGCACGCTCGTGAAAAACTGTTTTTT
CASSLGHAREKLFF
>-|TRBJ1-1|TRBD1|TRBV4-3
TGCGCCAGCAGCCAAGATTTTTTTGGAGGGGGCAAGTACACTGAAGCTTTCTTT
CASSQDFFGGGKYTEAFF
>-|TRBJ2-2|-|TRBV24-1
TGTGCCACCAGTGACCCGACAGGGAGGTCAGGCGGGGAGCTGTTTTTT
CATSDPTGRSGGELFF
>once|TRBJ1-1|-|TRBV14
TGTGCCAGCAGCCAAGATCTAGGACAGTTGAACACTGAAGCTTTCTTT
CASSQDLGQLNTEAFF
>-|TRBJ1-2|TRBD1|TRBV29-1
TGCAGCGTTAAAACCGGGACAGGGGCTAACTATGGCTACACCTTC
CSVKTGTGANYGYTF
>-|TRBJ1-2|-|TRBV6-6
TGTGCCAGCAGTTCTAAGGGGGACGACTATGGCTACACCTTC
CASSSKGDDYGYTF
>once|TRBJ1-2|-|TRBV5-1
TGCGCCAGCAGCTTGGTTCCAGGGGCGATAAACTATGGCTACACCTTC
CASSLVPGAINYGYTF
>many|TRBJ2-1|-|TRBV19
TGTGCCAGTAGTACCTCCGGGGGACGGAGGGTTTACAATGAGCAGTTCTTC
CASSTSGGRRVYNEQFF
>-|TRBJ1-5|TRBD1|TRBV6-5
TGTGCCAGCAGGGAGACAGGGAAGGGTCAGCCCCAGCATTTT
CASRETGKGQPQHF
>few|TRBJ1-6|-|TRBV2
TGTGCCAGCAGTGGGGAGGGTAATAATTCACCCCTCCACTTT
CASSGEGNNSPLHF
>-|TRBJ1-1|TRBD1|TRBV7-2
TGTGCCAGCAGTTCCGACAGGGTGAACACTGAAGCTTTCTTT
CASSSDRVNTEAFF
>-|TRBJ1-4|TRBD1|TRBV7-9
TGTGCCAGCAGCTCGGGACAGGGGAGCATTAATGAAAAACTGTTTTTT
CASSSGQGSINEKLFF
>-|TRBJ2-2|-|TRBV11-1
TGTGCCAGCAGCTGGGACAAGGCAACCGGGGAGCTGTTTTTT
CASSWDKATGELFF
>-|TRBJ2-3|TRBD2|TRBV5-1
TGCGCCAGCAGCTTGGAGCGGGAGGGCCTAGATACGCAGTATTTT
CASSLEREGLDTQYF
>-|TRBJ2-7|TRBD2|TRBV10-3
TGTGCCATCAGCCCCGGGACTAGAAACGAGCAGTACTTC
CAISPGTRNEQYF
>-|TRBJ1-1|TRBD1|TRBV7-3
TGTGCCAGCAGCCCCCAACAGGGGATGAACACTGAAGCTTTCTTT
CASSPQQGMNTEAFF
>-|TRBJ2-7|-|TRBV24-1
TGTGCCACCGGATCCCGGGACAAGCTCTACGAGCAGTACTTC
CATGSRDKLYEQYF
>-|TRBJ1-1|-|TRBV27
TGTGCCAGCAGTTTTAACAGGGTCCCGAACACTGAAGCTTTCTTT
CASSFNRVPNTEAFF
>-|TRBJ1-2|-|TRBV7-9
TGTGCCAGCAGCTTGGGGACACTCGAAACGAACTATGGCTACACCTTC
CASSLGTLETNYGYTF
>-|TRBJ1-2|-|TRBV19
TGTGCCAGTAGTACCATACGGTCCTATGGCTACACCTTC
CASSTIRSYGYTF
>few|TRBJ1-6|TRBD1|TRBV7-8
TGTGCCAGCAGTGAGACCGGGACAGGGAATTCACCCCTCCACTTT
CASSETGTGNSPLHF
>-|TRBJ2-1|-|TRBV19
TGTGCCAGTAGTATAGTAGGGACTCTCCACAATGAGCAGTTCTTC
CASSIVGTLHNEQFF
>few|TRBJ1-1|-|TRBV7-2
TGTGCCAGCAGCAGCAGGGGATATGAGGCTGAAGCTTTCTTT
CASSSRGYEAEAFF
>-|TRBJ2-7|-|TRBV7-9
TGTGCCAGCAGCTTAGTACTCCACGAGCAGTACTTC
CASSLVLHEQYF
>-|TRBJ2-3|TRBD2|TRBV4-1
TGCGCCAGCAGCCAGGGTGGTAGCGGGAGCACAGATACGCAGTATTTT
CASSQGGSGSTDTQYF
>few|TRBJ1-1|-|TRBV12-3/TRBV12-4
TGTGCCAGCAGGAAGACAGTTAACACTGAAGCTTTCTTT
CASRKTVNTEAFF
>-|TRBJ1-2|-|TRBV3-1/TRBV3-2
TGTGCCAGCGGGAGACAGGCGGACTATGGCTACACCTTC
CASGRQADYGYTF
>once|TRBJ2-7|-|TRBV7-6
TGTGCCAGCAGCTTAAAGAGATTCCCCTACGAGCAGTACTTC
CASSLKRFPYEQYF
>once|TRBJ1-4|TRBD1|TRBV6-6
TGTGCCAGCAGCTCTATCCCCCCGGGACAGGGACGACCTGCAACTAATGAAAAACTGTTTTTT
CASSSIPPGQGRPATNEKLFF
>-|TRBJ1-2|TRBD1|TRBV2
TGTGCCAGCAGCGCCGACGGACAGGGGAGCGGCTACACCTTC
CASSADGQGSGYTF
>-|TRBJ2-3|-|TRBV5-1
TGCGCCAGCAGCCTGGGACTGATACGCACAGATACGCAGTATTTT
CASSLGLIRTDTQYF
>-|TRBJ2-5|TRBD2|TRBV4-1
TGCGCCAGCAGTCAGACGGGACTAGATAAAGAGACCCAGTACTTC
CASSQTGLDKETQYF
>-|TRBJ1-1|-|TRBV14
TGTGCCAGCAGCCTTGGACAGCTTACTGAAGCTTTCTTT
CASSLGQLTEAFF